These 13 T cell receptor beta chains originate from one sample sequenced in a study of blood T cell repertoires in COVID-19. Measured with immunoSEQ multiplex PCR; TCRdb has only the in-frame clones, and not every one. The sample has 100,000 to 150,000 clones; around 74% are singletons. Sequencing used peripheral blood. Receptors originate from a man in his 60s with acute or convalescent COVID-19.

The chain has TRBV27 and TRBJ2-1; TRBD2 matches 14 bases. Per germline, CDR1 MNHEY and CDR2 SMNVEV (reference sequence). The CDR3 is 19 amino acids. V gave up 4 bases and J gave up 3 bases; unmatched junction bases: 11. The CDR3 loop is CASSSRGTSGGRGYNEQFF. CDR3 nucleotides: TGTGCCAGCAGTTCGAGGGGGACTAGCGGGGGCCGTGGCTACAATGAGCAGTTCTTC.

V is TRBV5-1 and J is TRBJ2-2; a weak D match, TRBD2 (5 bases). In germline, CDR1 is SGHRS, CDR2 YFSETQ. The CDR3 runs to 18 residues. V gave up 4 bases and J gave up 6 bases, with 25 bases separating them. The CDR3 DNA follows: TGCGCCAGCAGCCGAACCTCATATACCCCCGGGATCCCCGGGGAGCTGTTTTTT. Its translation is CASSRTSYTPGIPGELFF.

The chain combines TRBV12-3 or TRBV12-4 with TRBJ1-2; no definite D call. Trimming stripped 2 bases from V and 10 bases from J, with 11 bases between. The CDR3 runs 12 residues. This CDR3 reads CASSLNREYYTF. Written as DNA, the CDR3 is TGTGCCAGCAGTTTAAATAGGGAGTACTACACCTTC.

This chain joins TRBV7-3 and TRBJ1-2, with 8 bases identical to TRBD1. Germline trimming cut 2 bases from V and 6 bases from J; bases unmatched to any gene: 2. CDR1 is SGHTA and CDR2 is FQGTGA in the germline V gene. There are 13 residues in the CDR3. CDR3 bases: TGTGCCAGCAGCTTAGCGACAGGGGATGGCTACACCTTC. Its protein product is CASSLATGDGYTF.

This clone occurred a few times. The genes are TRBV27 and TRBJ2-2, with 7 bases aligning to TRBD1. Germline-derived CDR1 and CDR2 are MNHEY and SMNVEV (reference sequence). V was pared by 2 bases and J by 5 bases, with 5 bases of the junction left unmatched. The CDR3 sequence is 15 residues long. CDR3 region: CASSLETGSTGELFF. The DNA for the CDR3 is TGTGCCAGCAGTTTAGAGACAGGGTCGACCGGGGAGCTGTTTTTT.

V usage is TRBV30 and J usage is TRBJ1-2; D is unresolved. The CDR3 runs to 11 residues. The germline gives CDR1 GTSNPN, CDR2 SVGIG (reference sequence). The V gene lost 2 bases and the J gene lost 3 bases, with 4 bases spanning the gap. CDR3 residues: CAWSRDYGYTF. DNA of the CDR3: TGTGCCTGGAGTCGGGACTATGGCTACACCTTC.

The chain uses TRBV11-2 and TRBJ1-2; D not certain. The CDR3 loop spans 12 amino acids. Germline values: CDR1 SGHAT, CDR2 FQNNGV. Trimming removed 2 bases at V and 5 bases at J, with 6 bases between. The CDR3 bases are TGTGCCAGCAGCTTACAAAAATATGGCTACACCTTC. This sequence encodes CASSLQKYGYTF.

This clone was detected only a few times. V gene TRBV2 combines with J gene TRBJ1-5; possible D gene TRBD1, 5 bases. Trimming left V 7 bases short and J 7 bases short, with 17 bases between. Germline V gene data show CDR1 as SNHLY and CDR2 as FYNNEI. The CDR3 runs 14 residues. CDR3 loop: CASNKMQGAQPQHF. Written as DNA, the CDR3 is TGTGCCAGCAATAAAATGCAGGGCGCGCAGCCCCAGCATTTT.

This chain joins TRBV9 and TRBJ2-1, with D unresolved. The length of the CDR3 is 17 residues. Between the trimmed V and J ends, which lost 0 bases and 3 bases, there was a span of 16 bases. Per the germline V gene, CDR1 is SGDLS and CDR2 is YYNGEE. Here the CDR3 DNA reads TGTGCCAGCAGCGTAGGTTCTAGTCAACCCTACTACAATGAGCAGTTCTTC. It translates to CASSVGSSQPYYNEQFF.

This clone was counted a single time. The genes are TRBV7-3 and TRBJ2-3; 12 positions agree with TRBD2. V lost 5 bases, J lost 5 bases, and 8 bases stayed unmatched. Germline CDR1 is SGHTA and CDR2 is FQGTGA. The CDR3 is 16 residues long. The chain's CDR3 is CASSPRPGLAGDTQYF. CDR3 sequence (DNA): TGTGCCAGCAGCCCACGACCGGGACTAGCGGGAGATACGCAGTATTTT.

CDR3 coding DNA: TGTGCCAGCATTCCCTCGCGGGGGCGGCAGTTGCCTTTCTTT. Protein sequence: CASIPSRGRQLPFF. This sequence joins TRBV2 and TRBJ1-1, with D tentatively TRBD1 (6 bases). V lost 7 bases and J 12 bases, leaving 24 bases between the germline ends. Germline assignment: CDR1 SNHLY and CDR2 FYNNEI. This CDR3 has 14 amino acids.

In nucleotides, the CDR3 is TGTGCCAGCAGCCCCGGGTCCACGGGTCTATACGAGCAGTACTTC. Amino acid sequence: CASSPGSTGLYEQYF. The chain recombines TRBV7-9 with TRBJ2-7; D remains ambiguous. Germline CDR1 is SEHNR and CDR2 is FQNEAQ (reference sequence). V was pared by 5 bases and J by 4 bases, with 18 bases between. The CDR3 is 15 residues long.

This clone was found once. The DNA of the CDR3 is TGTGCCAGCAGCCAAAATCAAGACAGTTCTGGAAACACCATATATTTT. Protein sequence: CASSQNQDSSGNTIYF. The rearrangement joins TRBV9 to TRBJ1-3; tentatively, D is TRBD1 (5 bases). The germline V gene encodes CDR1 SGDLS and CDR2 YYNGEE. V was trimmed by 4 bases and J by 1 base, leaving 15 bases between them. This CDR3 spans 16 amino acids.